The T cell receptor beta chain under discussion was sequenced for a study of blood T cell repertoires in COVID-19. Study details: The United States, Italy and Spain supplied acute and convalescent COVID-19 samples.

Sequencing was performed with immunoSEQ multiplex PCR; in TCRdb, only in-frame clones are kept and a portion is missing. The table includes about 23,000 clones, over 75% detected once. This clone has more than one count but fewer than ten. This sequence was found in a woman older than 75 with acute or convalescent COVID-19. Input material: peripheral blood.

CDR3 coding DNA: TGTGCCAGCAGTGTGACCGGGGACAGGGGTAATTCACCCCTCCACTTT. This codes for CASSVTGDRGNSPLHF. This chain uses TRBV7-2 with TRBJ1-6; 10 nucleotides line up with TRBD1. With 6 bases clipped from V and 6 bases from J, the junction kept 8 bases outside the gene matches. Per the germline V gene, CDR1 is SGHTA and CDR2 is FQGNSA. This CDR3 comprises 16 residues.